This TCR beta chain emerged from a study of CD8 T cells in ankylosing spondylitis. General study findings and limits: Disease-associated clones were reportedly significantly overrepresented in matched ankylosing spondylitis synovial fluid. What seemed typical of ankylosing spondylitis blood was a TCR beta motif built from roughly eight highly homologous variants.

From the 5' RACE reads, TCRdb called clonotypes with MiXCR, one entry per CDR3 protein. The table shows roughly 220,000 distinct CDR3 sequences, with approximately 20% occurring only once. The CDR3 totals 16 residues, both ends included. This clonotype was observed a handful of times. Its matching antigen is unknown. Because the CDR3's place on the DNA is in doubt, the DNA is left out and the CDR3 is given as listed by TCRdb. The material sequenced was blood, either unsorted or a sorted T cell fraction (not recorded which). This TCR was recovered from a male donor with ankylosing spondylitis. The chain recombines TRBV12-3 or TRBV12-4 with TRBJ2-1; the table's D call, TRBD2, was not checked against the DNA. The CDR3 spells CASSTSTSLHYNEQFF.